This T cell receptor (beta chain) was sequenced for a study of blood T cells in healthy people across ages. With a J-beta primer mix and a sample-barcoded 5' primer, a second PCR ran roughly 7 to 11 cycles. Each TCR beta cDNA got a 12-nucleotide random molecular identifier. Each single sample gave us at least 2.5 million CDR3-containing paired-end reads. MiXCR was run by TCRdb on the 5' RACE reads, yielding one entry per CDR3 protein. The sample yields about 900,000 distinct CDR3 sequences, about 48% seen once. Study-level points and caveats: Per million T cells, TCR beta diversity dropped about linearly as age rose.

From germline, CDR1 is MNHEY and CDR2 SMNVEV (reference sequence). V was cut by 4 bases and J by 4 bases, with 9 bases left in between. This CDR3 comprises 13 residues. Concerning this clonotype itself: Its antigen is as yet unknown.

This rearrangement joins TRBV27 to TRBJ2-3, with D unclear. This receptor was identified in a man aged 30 to 45 in good health. Sequenced sample: blood. CDR3 nucleotides: TGTGCCAGCAGTTCCCAGAACGCAGATACGCAGTATTTT. Its protein is CASSSQNADTQYF.